A single sample is the source of the 9 T cell receptor beta chains below, sequenced in a study of blood T cell repertoires in COVID-19. Libraries were prepared by immunoSEQ multiplex PCR; TCRdb keeps only in-frame clonotypes and omits some of them. The repertoire holds about 60,000 clones, approximately 81% seen once, with about 16% in the top ten. The sequenced material came from peripheral blood. These receptors were obtained from a man aged 60 to 69 with COVID-19, enrolled during active disease.

This clone appeared once. The V gene is TRBV10-1, the J gene TRBJ1-1, with 8 nucleotides matching TRBD1. Trimming at V came to 5 bases and at J to 8 bases, leaving 13 bases not matched to a gene. CDR1 is WNHNN and CDR2 is SYGVQD in the germline V gene (reference sequence). The length of the CDR3 is 15 residues. This CDR3 is CASSFGGQGGSEAFF. The CDR3 DNA sequence: TGCGCCAGCAGTTTTGGAGGACAGGGAGGATCGGAAGCTTTCTTT.

This clone has only a few counts. This rearrangement joins TRBV13 to TRBJ2-5, with 10 bases lining up with TRBD2. CDR3 length: 15 residues. V shed 4 bases and J 4 bases; nucleotides not matched to a gene: 6. Germline V gene sequence: CDR1 PRHDT, CDR2 FYEKMQ (reference sequence). CDR3: CASSSAGGRLETQYF. As DNA, the CDR3 is TGTGCCAGCAGCTCAGCGGGGGGGAGGTTAGAGACCCAGTACTTC.

This clone has more than one count but fewer than ten. The genes are TRBV4-1 and TRBJ2-1, with TRBD2 identical over 10 bases. CDR3 length: 15 residues. Germline V CDR1 and CDR2: MGHRA, YSYEKL. J was trimmed by 4 bases and V by 7 bases; bases with no gene match: 7. Here the CDR3 DNA reads TGCGCCAGCACAGAAAGCGGGAGGGTTTACAATGAGCAGTTCTTC. As protein: CASTESGRVYNEQFF.

The J gene is TRBJ1-3, the V gene TRBV18; 9 positions match TRBD1. This CDR3 spans 14 amino acids. Looked up from germline, CDR1 is KGHSH and CDR2 is LQKENI. Trimming cost V 6 bases and J 2 bases; bases outside gene matches: 2. The CDR3 here is CASSGQGTGNTIYF. CDR3 nucleotide sequence: TGTGCCAGCTCCGGACAGGGGACTGGAAACACCATATATTTT.

The chain uses TRBV5-4 and TRBJ2-5, with D tentatively TRBD1 (6 bases). Trimming stripped 4 bases from V and 5 bases from J, with 18 bases between. The germline V gene encodes CDR1 SGHNT and CDR2 YYREEE (reference sequence). The CDR3 has 15 residues. In nucleotides, the CDR3 is TGTGCCAGCAGCCCGACCGGACAGATTCAGGAGACCCAGTACTTC. Its translation: CASSPTGQIQETQYF.

In its sample, this clone was seen a few times. The rearrangement uses TRBV10-3 and TRBJ2-3; a weak D match, TRBD2 (7 bases). This CDR3 comprises 14 residues. In germline, CDR1 is ENHRY, CDR2 SYGVKD. V lost 6 bases and J 1 base, leaving 11 bases between the germline ends. For the CDR3, the DNA is TGTGCCATCAGCGGGGGGCCGGGCACAGATACGCAGTATTTT. Protein sequence: CAISGGPGTDTQYF.

This clone was seen once. The chain links TRBV7-7 to TRBJ2-1, with D maybe TRBD2 (5 bases). CDR3 size: 15 residues. V was cut by 7 bases and J by 0 bases, with 13 bases left in between. Germline loops: CDR1 SSHAT, CDR2 FNYEAQ (reference sequence). The chain's CDR3 is CASTPLGSSYNEQFF. The CDR3 DNA is TGTGCCAGCACTCCGCTGGGGAGCTCCTACAATGAGCAGTTCTTC.

The gene calls are TRBV25-1 and TRBJ2-7, with TRBD1 matching 11 bases. The CDR3 spans 16 residues. Germline CDR1 and CDR2: MGHDK and SYGVNS. J was trimmed by 7 bases and V by 5 bases; bases with no gene match: 13. The CDR3 bases are TGTGCCAGCAGTTCCCATCACGGACAGGGGGCGGAGGAGCAGTACTTC. This codes for CASSSHHGQGAEEQYF.

CDR3: CASAGGLGTSGGEQFF. CDR3 in DNA: TGCGCCAGCGCCGGAGGGTTAGGGACTAGCGGCGGTGAGCAGTTCTTC. V gene TRBV5-1 combines with J gene TRBJ2-1; TRBD2 agrees at 11 bases. Germline-derived CDR1 and CDR2 are SGHRS and YFSETQ. This CDR3 has 16 residues. V dropped 7 bases and J dropped 9; count of bases not matched to a gene: 15.